This is a list of T cell receptor beta chains from one sample in a study of blood T cells in healthy people across ages. TCRdb processed the 5' RACE reads anew with MiXCR; each CDR3 protein has one entry. The profile shows some 760,000 distinct CDR3 sequences, roughly 25% of them singletons. The sample was also linked to a second study, of T cells of mothers and their children.

The sequenced sample was blood. The origin of the receptors is a boy aged 5 to 17 in good health. Each CDR3 is given without its conserved first and last residue. The D gene is left open where the match is weak.

V	D	J	CDR3
TRBV7-9	.	TRBJ2-5	ASSLGEPAVETQY
TRBV13	TRBD1	TRBJ2-1	ASSFYTLGTGNNEQF
TRBV28	.	TRBJ1-4	ASTGASWNEKLF
TRBV20-1	TRBD1	TRBJ2-7	SARSLTGGWEQY
TRBV24-1	.	TRBJ2-3	ATSDLRGEITDTQY
TRBV3-1	.	TRBJ2-1	ASSQVQGGTVYNEQF
TRBV5-1	.	TRBJ2-7	ASSLELGTIHEQY
TRBV9	.	TRBJ1-1	ASSALGAGTEAF
TRBV20-1	.	TRBJ2-7	SAPGPLRAQEQY
TRBV20-1	.	TRBJ1-5	SAREGLNSNQPQH
TRBV7-2	.	TRBJ2-5	ASSRNPGAGETQY
TRBV9	.	TRBJ1-1	ASSHTGSNEAF
TRBV7-2	TRBD1	TRBJ1-6	ASSLPADRASSYNSPLH
TRBV20-1	.	TRBJ2-5	SARGWGTETQY
TRBV28	TRBD1	.	ASSLNRGGDEQF
TRBV25-1	.	TRBJ1-2	ASSDRASYGYT
TRBV6-2/TRBV6-3	TRBD2	.	ASSYSYSGGFNEQY
TRBV9	TRBD1	TRBJ1-1	AESKGRTGFDTEAF
TRBV14	.	TRBJ1-6	ASSQTSNSPLH
TRBV5-1	.	TRBJ2-2	ASSTGTSPELF
TRBV6-1	.	TRBJ2-1	ASSEAPGVPYNEQF
TRBV4-3	.	TRBJ2-5	ASSQMGGGTQETQY
TRBV4-3	TRBD2	TRBJ2-7	ASSQDRTSGTYEQY
TRBV5-1	TRBD2	TRBJ2-5	ASSFALAEETQY
TRBV6-1	.	TRBJ2-7	ASSEYNSYEQY
TRBV9	.	TRBJ1-4	ASSVGAASEKLF
TRBV7-9	.	TRBJ2-5	ASRPRVGETQY
TRBV29-1	.	TRBJ1-4	SVGARLNEKLF
TRBV20-1	.	TRBJ1-5	SAGGKNGQPQH
TRBV5-1	.	.	ASSPRGETIEQF
TRBV29-1	.	TRBJ2-1	SVERWDTYNEQF
TRBV11-2	TRBD2	TRBJ2-7	ASSLGLGEQY
TRBV20-1	TRBD1	TRBJ1-6	SARALGQGYNSPLH
TRBV4-3	TRBD1	TRBJ1-4	ASSQERTGEKLF
TRBV24-1	.	TRBJ1-1	ATSAQNTEAF
TRBV12-3/TRBV12-4	.	TRBJ1-1	ASRSLEYTEAF
TRBV6-2/TRBV6-3	TRBD2	.	ASSRTGTSGTDDEQY
TRBV15	TRBD2	TRBJ2-3	ATSREAGRSKY
TRBV7-2	.	TRBJ1-1	ASSVTSNTEAF
TRBV6-1	.	TRBJ2-3	ASSAERQEDTDTQY